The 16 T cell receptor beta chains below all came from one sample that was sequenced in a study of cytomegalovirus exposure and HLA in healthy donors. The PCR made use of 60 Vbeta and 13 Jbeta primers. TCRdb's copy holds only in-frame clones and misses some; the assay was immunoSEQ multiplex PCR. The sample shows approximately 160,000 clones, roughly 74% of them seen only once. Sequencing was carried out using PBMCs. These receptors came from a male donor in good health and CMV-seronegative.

The CDR3 DNA reads TGTGCCAGTAGTCAAGACAGGGAGACTGAAGCTTTCTTT. This codes for CASSQDRETEAFF. The V and J genes are TRBV19 and TRBJ1-1, with 7 nucleotides matching TRBD1. This CDR3 is built from 13 residues. V lost 5 bases to trimming and J lost 5 bases; unmatched junction nucleotides: 5. Germline values: CDR1 LNHDA, CDR2 SQIVND (reference sequence). The full variable domain, completed using reference TRBV19 and TRBJ1-1, is DGGITQSPKYLFRKEGQNVTLSCEQNLNHDAMYWYRQDPGQGLRLIYYSQIVNDFQKGDIAEGYSVSREKKESFPLTVTSAQKNPTAFYLCASSQDRETEAFFGQGTRLTVV.

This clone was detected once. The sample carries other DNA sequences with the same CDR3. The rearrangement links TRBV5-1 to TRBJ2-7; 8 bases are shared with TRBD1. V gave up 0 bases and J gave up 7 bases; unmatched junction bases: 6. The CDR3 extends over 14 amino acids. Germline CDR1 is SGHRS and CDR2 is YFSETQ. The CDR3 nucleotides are TGCGCCAGCAGCTTGGGACAGGGGTTGGATGAGCAGTACTTC. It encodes CASSLGQGLDEQYF. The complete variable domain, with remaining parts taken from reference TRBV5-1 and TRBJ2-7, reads KAGVTQTPRYLIKTRGQQVTLSCSPISGHRSVSWYQQTPGQGLQFLFEYFSETQRNKGNFPGRFSGRQFSNSRSEMNVSTLELGDSALYLCASSLGQGLDEQYFGPGTRLTVT.

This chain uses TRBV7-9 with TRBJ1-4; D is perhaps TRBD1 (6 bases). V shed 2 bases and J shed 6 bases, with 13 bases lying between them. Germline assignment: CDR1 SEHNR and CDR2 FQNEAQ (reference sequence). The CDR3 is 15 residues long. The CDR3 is CASSLPTGGDEKLFF. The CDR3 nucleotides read TGTGCCAGCAGCTTACCGACAGGCGGTGATGAAAAACTGTTTTTT.

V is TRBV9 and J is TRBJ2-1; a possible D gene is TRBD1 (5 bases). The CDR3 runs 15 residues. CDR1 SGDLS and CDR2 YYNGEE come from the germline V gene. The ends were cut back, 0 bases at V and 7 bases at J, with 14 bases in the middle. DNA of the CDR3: TGTGCCAGCAGCGTAGGGGGCAGTCAAAGGAATGAGCAGTTCTTC. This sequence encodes CASSVGGSQRNEQFF.

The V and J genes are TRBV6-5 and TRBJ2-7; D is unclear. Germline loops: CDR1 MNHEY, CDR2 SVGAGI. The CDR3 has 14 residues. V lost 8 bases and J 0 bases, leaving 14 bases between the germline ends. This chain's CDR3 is CASLPRLGSYEQYF. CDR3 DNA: TGTGCCAGCCTCCCCAGGCTGGGCTCCTACGAGCAGTACTTC.

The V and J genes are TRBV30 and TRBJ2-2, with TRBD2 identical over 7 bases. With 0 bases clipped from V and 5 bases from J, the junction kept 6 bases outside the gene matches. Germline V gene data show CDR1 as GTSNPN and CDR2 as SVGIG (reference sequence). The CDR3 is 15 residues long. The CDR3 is CAWSVRGLGTGELFF. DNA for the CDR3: TGTGCCTGGAGTGTACGAGGACTAGGGACCGGGGAGCTGTTTTTT.

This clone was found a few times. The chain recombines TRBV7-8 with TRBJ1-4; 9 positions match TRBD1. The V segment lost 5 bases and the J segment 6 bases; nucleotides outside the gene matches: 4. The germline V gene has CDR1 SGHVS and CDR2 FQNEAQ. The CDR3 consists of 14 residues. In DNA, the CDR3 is TGTGCCAGCAGCGCGGGACAGGGACATGAAAAACTGTTTTTT. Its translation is CASSAGQGHEKLFF.

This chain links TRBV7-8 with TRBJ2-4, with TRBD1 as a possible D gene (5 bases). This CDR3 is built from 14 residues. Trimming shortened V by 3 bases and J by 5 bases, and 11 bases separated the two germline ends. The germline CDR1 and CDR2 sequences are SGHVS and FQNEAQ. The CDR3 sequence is CASSLGLYQNIQYF. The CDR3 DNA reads TGTGCCAGCAGCTTGGGGCTTTACCAAAACATTCAGTACTTC.

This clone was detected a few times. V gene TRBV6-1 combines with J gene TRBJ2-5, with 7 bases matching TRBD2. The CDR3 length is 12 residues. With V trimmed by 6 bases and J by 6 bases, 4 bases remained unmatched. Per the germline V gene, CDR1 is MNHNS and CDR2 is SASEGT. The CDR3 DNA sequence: TGTGCCAGCAGGACGGGGGGTAAGACCCAGTACTTC. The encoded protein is CASRTGGKTQYF.

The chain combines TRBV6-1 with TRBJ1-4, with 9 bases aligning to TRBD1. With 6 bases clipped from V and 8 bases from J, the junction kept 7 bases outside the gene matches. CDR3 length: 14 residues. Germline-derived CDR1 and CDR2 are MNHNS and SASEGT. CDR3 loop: CASRLQGAGEKLFF. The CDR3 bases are TGTGCCAGCAGACTACAGGGGGCAGGAGAAAAACTGTTTTTT.

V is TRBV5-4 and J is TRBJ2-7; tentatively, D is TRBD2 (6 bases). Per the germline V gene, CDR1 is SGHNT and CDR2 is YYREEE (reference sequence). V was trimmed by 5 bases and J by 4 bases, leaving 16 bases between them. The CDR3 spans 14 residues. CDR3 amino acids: CASSLGGARYEQYF. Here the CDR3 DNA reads TGTGCCAGCAGTCTGGGGGGAGCTCGGTACGAGCAGTACTTC. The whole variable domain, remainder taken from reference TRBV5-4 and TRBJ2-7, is ETGVTQSPTHLIKTRGQQVTLRCSSQSGHNTVSWYQQALGQGPQFIFQYYREEENGRGNFPPRFSGLQFPNYSSELNVNALELDDSALYLCASSLGGARYEQYFGPGTRLTVT.

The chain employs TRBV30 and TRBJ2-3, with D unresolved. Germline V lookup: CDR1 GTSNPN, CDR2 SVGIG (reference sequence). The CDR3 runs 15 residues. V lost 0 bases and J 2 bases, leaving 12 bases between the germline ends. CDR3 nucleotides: TGTGCCTGGAGTGTACATGACACCCCCACAGATACGCAGTATTTT. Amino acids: CAWSVHDTPTDTQYF.

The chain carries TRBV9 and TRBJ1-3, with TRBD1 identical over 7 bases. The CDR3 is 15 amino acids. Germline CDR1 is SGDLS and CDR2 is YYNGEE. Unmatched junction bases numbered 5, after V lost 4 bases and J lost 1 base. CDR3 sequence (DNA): TGTGCCAGCAGCACAGACAGGGATTCTGGAAACACCATATATTTT. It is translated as CASSTDRDSGNTIYF.

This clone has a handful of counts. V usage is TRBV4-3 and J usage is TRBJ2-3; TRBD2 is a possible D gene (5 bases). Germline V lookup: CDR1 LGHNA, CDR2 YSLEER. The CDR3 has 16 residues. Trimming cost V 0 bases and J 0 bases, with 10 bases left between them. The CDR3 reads CASSQDLARSTDTQYF. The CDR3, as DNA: TGCGCCAGCAGCCAAGATCTAGCCCGGAGCACAGATACGCAGTATTTT.

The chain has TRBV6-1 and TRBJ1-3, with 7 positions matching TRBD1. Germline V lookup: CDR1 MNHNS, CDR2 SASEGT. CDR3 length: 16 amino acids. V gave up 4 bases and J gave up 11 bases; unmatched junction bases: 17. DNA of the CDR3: TGTGCCAGCAGTGTCGGGGCACTGACAGGGACAGAGCCCATATATTTT. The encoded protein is CASSVGALTGTEPIYF.

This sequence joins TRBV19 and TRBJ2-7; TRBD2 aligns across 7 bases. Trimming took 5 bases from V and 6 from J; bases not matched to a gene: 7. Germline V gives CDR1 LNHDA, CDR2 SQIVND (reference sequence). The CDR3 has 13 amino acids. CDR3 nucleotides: TGTGCCAGTAGTTCGCGGGAGTGGCCCGAGCAGTACTTC. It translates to CASSSREWPEQYF.